These 6 T cell receptor beta chains were sequenced from one sample in a study of T-cell reconstitution after alpha-beta-depleted transplantation in children. Unique molecular identifiers were used in preparing the TCRbeta library. In TCRdb, the PCR reads were re-called with MiXCR into one record per CDR3 protein. Among about half a million distinct CDR3 sequences listed, under 15% were seen once. The material sequenced was PBMCs from the stem cell graft donor, taken from the stem cell graft. All receptors come from a human donor who donated a stem cell graft to a child with combined immunodeficiency.

The genes are TRBV4-1 and TRBJ1-2; TRBD1 agrees at 7 bases. Per germline, CDR1 MGHRA and CDR2 YSYEKL. The CDR3 runs 15 residues. With V trimmed by 2 bases and J by 4 bases, 7 bases remained unmatched. Here the CDR3 DNA reads TGCGCCAGCAGCCAACCGGGACAGACCTTCTATGGCTACACCTTC. Translated, it gives CASSQPGQTFYGYTF.

The V gene is TRBV6-2 or TRBV6-3, the J gene TRBJ2-6; no definite D call. Trimming took 4 bases from V and 3 from J, leaving 10 bases between them. The germline gives CDR1 MNHEY, CDR2 SVGEGT. The CDR3 consists of 15 residues. CDR3 sequence reads: CASSWWVYGANVLTF. The CDR3 DNA is TGTGCCAGCAGTTGGTGGGTCTATGGGGCCAACGTCCTGACTTTC.

This clonotype has a single count. This sequence joins TRBV20-1 and TRBJ2-1; D might be TRBD1 (5 bases). Germline lookup yields CDR1 DFQATT and CDR2 SNEGSKA (reference sequence). V was trimmed by 3 bases and J by 0 bases, leaving 9 bases between them. The CDR3 is made up of 14 amino acids. The CDR3 nucleotides read TGCAGTGCTAGCCAGGGAAGCTCCTACAATGAGCAGTTCTTC. Amino acid sequence: CSASQGSSYNEQFF.

The chain couples TRBV20-1 to TRBJ2-2; tentatively, D is TRBD2 (6 bases). CDR1 is DFQATT and CDR2 is SNEGSKA in the germline V gene (reference sequence). V was clipped by 5 bases and J by 4 bases, with 8 bases between them. The CDR3 extends over 12 amino acids. Here the CDR3 DNA reads TGCAGTGCTCCGGGACTCACCGGGGAGCTGTTTTTT. Protein product: CSAPGLTGELFF.

The V call is TRBV12-3 or TRBV12-4, the J call TRBJ2-1; the match to TRBD1 covers 8 bases. This CDR3 spans 16 amino acids. J was trimmed by 6 bases and V by 6 bases; bases with no gene match: 13. CDR3: CASSLSGQGLPNEQFF. CDR3 bases: TGTGCCAGCAGCCTTAGCGGACAGGGCCTACCCAATGAGCAGTTCTTC.

This clonotype was seen a handful of times. The chain uses TRBV12-3 or TRBV12-4 and TRBJ2-2, with 9 bases fitting TRBD1. Losses at the gene ends were 6 bases for V and 5 bases for J; bases not matched to a gene: 13. This CDR3 contains 17 residues. This CDR3 is CASRDGTGRTKTGELFF. The CDR3 nucleotides read TGTGCCAGCAGGGATGGGACAGGGAGGACCAAGACCGGGGAGCTGTTTTTT.